Included here is one T cell receptor (beta chain) sequence, with context. No antigen is known for it. This specimen comes from a study of cytomegalovirus exposure and HLA in healthy donors. General study findings and limits: The study labeled more than 150 TCR beta chains cytomegalovirus-associated. Presence/absence analyses supposed approximately even sequencing depth among donors.

This CDR3 is built from 17 residues. From germline, CDR1 is KGHSH and CDR2 LQKENI. Trimming removed 5 bases at V and 0 bases at J, with 14 bases between. The PCR used 60 Vbeta and 13 Jbeta primers. Profiled with immunoSEQ multiplex PCR; TCRdb holds only in-frame clones, not every one. The profile shows about 130,000 clones, 83% of them singletons. This TCR was recovered from a girl aged 2-10 years in good health and CMV-seronegative. The sequenced material came from PBMCs. This rearrangement joins TRBV18 to TRBJ1-6, with D unclear. The CDR3 DNA reads as TGTGCCAGCTCAGGGCAGGCGCTGAGCTCCTATAATTCACCCCTCCACTTT. Translation: CASSGQALSSYNSPLHF.